A selection of T cell receptor beta chains follows, all from one sample in a study of regulatory T cells in long-lasting Graves disease. A single record per CDR3 protein comes from TCRdb applying MiXCR to the multiplex PCR reads. Found here are 650,000 to 850,000 distinct CDR3 sequences, about 32% of them singletons; the top ten hold under 55%. Sample: peripheral blood mononuclear cells (PBMCs), taken when the disease was refractory, from a patient treated with antithyroid drugs. The source of these receptors is a female donor with Graves disease. Each CDR3 is given with its conserved first and last residue. Each record gives: J gene, CDR3 length, V gene, D gene, clone size, CDR3 DNA, CDR3 protein. The D gene is left open where the match is weak. Where a row states a size, it is once, few, many or the class of an expanded clone; other rows omit it.

TRBJ1-1	18	TRBV6-2/TRBV6-3	-	-	TGTGCCAGCAGAACCACAGGAGGAGCGCAGGGCGTGAACACTGAAGCTTTCTTT	CASRTTGGAQGVNTEAFF
TRBJ1-3	15	TRBV6-2/TRBV6-3	-	-	TGTGCCAGCAGTTACTCTACAATCTCTGGAAACATCATATATTTT	CASSYSTISGNIIYF
TRBJ1-1	13	TRBV2	TRBD1	many	TGTGCCAGCAGTGTATTCGCAGGGGGTGAAGCTTTCTTT	CASSVFAGGEAFF
TRBJ2-2	14	TRBV12-3/TRBV12-4	-	-	TGTGCCAGCACCTTAGTGGGAGACACCGGGGAGCTGTTTTTT	CASTLVGDTGELFF
TRBJ2-2	19	TRBV2	-	few	TGTGCCAGCAGTCCCCCCGACTGGACAGTCGACCTGAACACCGGGGAGCTGTTTTTT	CASSPPDWTVDLNTGELFF
TRBJ1-1	16	TRBV7-9	-	-	TGTGCCAGCAGCTTAGCCGGAGGGTTCATGAACACTGAAGCTTTCTTT	CASSLAGGFMNTEAFF
TRBJ2-7	14	TRBV20-1	-	-	TGCAGTGCTAGAGCAGCAGTGAACCCGTACGAGCAGTACTTC	CSARAAVNPYEQYF
TRBJ1-4	19	TRBV7-9	TRBD1	-	TGTGCCAGCAGCTTTCTGGGACAGGGAGTGTTATGGGCTAATGAAAAACTGTTTTTT	CASSFLGQGVLWANEKLFF
TRBJ2-2	14	TRBV11-1	-	few	TGTGCCAGCAGCTACTCGGGGGCGTCCGGGGAGCTGTTTTTT	CASSYSGASGELFF
TRBJ1-2	13	TRBV7-2	-	-	TGTGCCAGCAGCTTAAAATTTAACTATGGCTACACCTTC	CASSLKFNYGYTF
TRBJ1-2	15	TRBV5-1	TRBD1	-	TGCGCCAGCAGCGTCCCGGGACAGGGTTACTATGGCTACACCTTC	CASSVPGQGYYGYTF
TRBJ1-2	12	TRBV29-1	-	-	TGCAGCGCCCAAACAGGTCCCTATGGCTACACCTTC	CSAQTGPYGYTF
TRBJ2-7	13	TRBV7-6	-	-	TGTGCCAGCAGCCTTCGAATAGCCTACGAGCAGTACTTC	CASSLRIAYEQYF
TRBJ1-5	14	TRBV2	-	few	TGTGCCAGCAGTGATGATAGAGGCAATCAGCCCCAGCATTTT	CASSDDRGNQPQHF
TRBJ2-7	12	TRBV20-1	-	once	TGCAGTGCTAGAATGTTAGGTTACGAGCAGTACTTC	CSARMLGYEQYF
TRBJ1-2	17	TRBV3-1	-	many	TGTGCCAGCAGCCAAGCCCCGACAACGGGACACGTTGGAGGCTACACCTTC	CASSQAPTTGHVGGYTF
TRBJ1-2	16	TRBV5-6	-	-	TGTGCCAGCAGCTTCGGGACGGAACGTCACGGGTATGGCTACACCTTC	CASSFGTERHGYGYTF
TRBJ2-7	14	TRBV5-1	-	-	TGCGCCAGCAGCTTGCAACAGGGACCCTACGAGCAGTACTTC	CASSLQQGPYEQYF
TRBJ1-3	16	TRBV29-1	TRBD1	few	TGCAGCGTTGCCCCAGGACAGGCCTACTCTGGAAACACCATATATTTT	CSVAPGQAYSGNTIYF
TRBJ2-7	14	TRBV18	-	-	TGTGCCAGCTCACCACCCGGGACAACCTACGAGCAGTACTTC	CASSPPGTTYEQYF